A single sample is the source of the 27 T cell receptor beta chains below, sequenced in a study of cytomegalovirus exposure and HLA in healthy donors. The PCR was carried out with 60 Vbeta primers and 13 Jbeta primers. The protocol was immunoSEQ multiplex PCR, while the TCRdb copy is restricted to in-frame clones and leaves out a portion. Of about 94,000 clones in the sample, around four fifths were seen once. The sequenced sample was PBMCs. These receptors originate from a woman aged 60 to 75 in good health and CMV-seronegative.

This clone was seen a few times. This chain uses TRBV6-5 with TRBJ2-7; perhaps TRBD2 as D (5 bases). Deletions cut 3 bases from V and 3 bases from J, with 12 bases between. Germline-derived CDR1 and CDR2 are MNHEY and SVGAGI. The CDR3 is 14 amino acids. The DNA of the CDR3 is TGTGCCAGCAGTTATGGTAGTGCGGGCTACGAGCAGTACTTC. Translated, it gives CASSYGSAGYEQYF.

Written as DNA, the CDR3 is TGTGCCAGCAGGGGACAGGGAAACACCGGGGAGCTGTTTTTT. Translated, it gives CASRGQGNTGELFF. V gene TRBV2 combines with J gene TRBJ2-2, with 9 bases identical to TRBD1. CDR1 and CDR2 (germline): SNHLY, FYNNEI. V gave up 6 bases and J gave up 2 bases; unmatched junction bases: 1. The CDR3 is 14 amino acids.

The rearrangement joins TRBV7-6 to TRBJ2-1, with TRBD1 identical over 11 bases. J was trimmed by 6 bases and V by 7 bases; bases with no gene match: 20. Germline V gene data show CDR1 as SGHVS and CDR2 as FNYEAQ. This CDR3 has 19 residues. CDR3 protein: CASTLQGDRGTGVLNEQFF. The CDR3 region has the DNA TGTGCCAGCACCCTGCAGGGGGACAGGGGGACAGGGGTCCTCAATGAGCAGTTCTTC.

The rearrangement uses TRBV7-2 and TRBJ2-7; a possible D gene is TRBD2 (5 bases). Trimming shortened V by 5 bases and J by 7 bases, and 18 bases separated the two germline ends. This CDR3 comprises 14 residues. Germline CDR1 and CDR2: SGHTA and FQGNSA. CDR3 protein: CASSPLLGKVEQYF. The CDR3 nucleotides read TGTGCCAGCAGCCCGTTACTAGGAAAGGTAGAGCAGTACTTC.

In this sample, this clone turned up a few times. Here the CDR3 reads CAWSVSAIEAFF. The DNA for the CDR3 is TGTGCCTGGAGTGTGAGCGCTATCGAAGCTTTCTTT. The chain combines TRBV30 with TRBJ1-1; D is unclear. Trimming cost V 0 bases and J 8 bases, with 10 bases left between them. The CDR3 spans 12 residues. Germline values: CDR1 GTSNPN, CDR2 SVGIG (reference sequence).

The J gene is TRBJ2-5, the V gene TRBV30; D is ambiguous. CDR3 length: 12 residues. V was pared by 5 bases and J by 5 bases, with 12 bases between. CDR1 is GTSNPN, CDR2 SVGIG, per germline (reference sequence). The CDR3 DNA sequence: TGTGCCTGGGCTCCCGTGGGCGAGACCCAGTACTTC. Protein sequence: CAWAPVGETQYF.

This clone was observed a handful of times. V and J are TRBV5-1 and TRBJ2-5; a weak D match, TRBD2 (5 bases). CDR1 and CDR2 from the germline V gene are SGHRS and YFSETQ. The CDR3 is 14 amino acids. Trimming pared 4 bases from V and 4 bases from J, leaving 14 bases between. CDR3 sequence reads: CASSLTAGVETQYF. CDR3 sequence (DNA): TGCGCCAGCAGCCTTACCGCCGGGGTAGAGACCCAGTACTTC. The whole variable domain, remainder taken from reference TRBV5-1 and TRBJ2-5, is KAGVTQTPRYLIKTRGQQVTLSCSPISGHRSVSWYQQTPGQGLQFLFEYFSETQRNKGNFPGRFSGRQFSNSRSEMNVSTLELGDSALYLCASSLTAGVETQYFGPGTRLLVL.

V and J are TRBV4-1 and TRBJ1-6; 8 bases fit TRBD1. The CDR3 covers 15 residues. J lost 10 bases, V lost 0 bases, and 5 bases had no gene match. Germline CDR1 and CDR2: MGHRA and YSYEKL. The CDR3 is CASSQEDRGGSPLHF. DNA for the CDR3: TGCGCCAGCAGCCAAGAAGACAGGGGTGGCTCACCCCTCCACTTT.

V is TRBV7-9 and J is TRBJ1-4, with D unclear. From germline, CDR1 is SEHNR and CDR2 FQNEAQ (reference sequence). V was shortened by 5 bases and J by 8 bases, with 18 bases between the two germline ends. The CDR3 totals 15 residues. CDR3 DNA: TGTGCCAGCAGCCCAAAGGCCCGGGGAGGGGAAAAACTGTTTTTT. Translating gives CASSPKARGGEKLFF.

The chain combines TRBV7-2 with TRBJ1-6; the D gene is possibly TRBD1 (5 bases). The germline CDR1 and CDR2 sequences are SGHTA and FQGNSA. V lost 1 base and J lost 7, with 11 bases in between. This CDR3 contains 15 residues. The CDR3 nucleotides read TGTGCCAGCAGCTTAGTTTCAGGGCCCAATTCACCCCTCCACTTT. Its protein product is CASSLVSGPNSPLHF.

In nucleotides, the CDR3 is TGTGCCAGCAGCTTTGTCGGGGGGAGAAACAATGAGCAGTTCTTC. It is translated as CASSFVGGRNNEQFF. The rearrangement uses TRBV11-2 and TRBJ2-1; 7 nucleotides agree with TRBD2. V lost 3 bases, J lost 5 bases, and 7 bases stayed unmatched. The germline CDR1 and CDR2 sequences are SGHAT and FQNNGV. This CDR3 is 15 amino acids long.

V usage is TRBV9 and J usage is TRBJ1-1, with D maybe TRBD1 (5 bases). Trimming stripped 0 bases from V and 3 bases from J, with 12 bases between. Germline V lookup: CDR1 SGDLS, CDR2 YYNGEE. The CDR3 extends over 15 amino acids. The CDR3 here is CASSVGTKLDTEAFF. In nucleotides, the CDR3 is TGTGCCAGCAGCGTAGGGACAAAACTGGACACTGAAGCTTTCTTT.

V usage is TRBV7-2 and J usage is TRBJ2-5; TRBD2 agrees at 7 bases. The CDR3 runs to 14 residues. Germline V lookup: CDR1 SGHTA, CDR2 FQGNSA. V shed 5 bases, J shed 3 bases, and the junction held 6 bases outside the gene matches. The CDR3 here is CASSLGLAEETQYF. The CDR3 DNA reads TGTGCCAGCAGCCTGGGTCTAGCGGAAGAGACCCAGTACTTC.

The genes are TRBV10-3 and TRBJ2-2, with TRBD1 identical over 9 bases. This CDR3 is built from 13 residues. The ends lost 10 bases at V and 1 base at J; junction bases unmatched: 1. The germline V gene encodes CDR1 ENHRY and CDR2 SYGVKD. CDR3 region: CATGQGNTGELFF. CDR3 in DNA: TGTGCCACGGGACAGGGGAACACCGGGGAGCTGTTTTTT.

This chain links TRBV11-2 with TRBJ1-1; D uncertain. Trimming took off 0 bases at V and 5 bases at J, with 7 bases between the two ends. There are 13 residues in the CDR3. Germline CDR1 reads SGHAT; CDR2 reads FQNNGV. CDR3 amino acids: CASSLEGGTEAFF. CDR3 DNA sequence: TGTGCCAGCAGCTTAGAAGGCGGGACTGAAGCTTTCTTT.

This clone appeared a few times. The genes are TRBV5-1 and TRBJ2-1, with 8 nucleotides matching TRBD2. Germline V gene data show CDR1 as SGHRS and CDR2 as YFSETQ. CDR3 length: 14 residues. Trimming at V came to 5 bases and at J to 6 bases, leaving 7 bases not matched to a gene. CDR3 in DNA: TGCGCCAGCAGAGTCTCCGGGACTAGCAATGAGCAGTTCTTC. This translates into CASRVSGTSNEQFF.

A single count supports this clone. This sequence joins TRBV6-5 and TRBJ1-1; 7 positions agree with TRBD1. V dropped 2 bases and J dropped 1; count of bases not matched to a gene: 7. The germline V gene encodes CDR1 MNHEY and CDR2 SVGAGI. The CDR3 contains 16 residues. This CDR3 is CASSYRQGGSNTEAFF. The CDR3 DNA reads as TGTGCCAGCAGTTACAGACAGGGAGGTTCGAACACTGAAGCTTTCTTT.

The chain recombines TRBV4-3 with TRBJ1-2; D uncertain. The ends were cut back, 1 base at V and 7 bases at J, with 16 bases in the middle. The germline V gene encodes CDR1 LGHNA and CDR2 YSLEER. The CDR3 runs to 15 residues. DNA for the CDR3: TGCGCCAGCAGCCAAGCTGGTGGCGGGATTCGTGGCTACACCTTC. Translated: CASSQAGGGIRGYTF.

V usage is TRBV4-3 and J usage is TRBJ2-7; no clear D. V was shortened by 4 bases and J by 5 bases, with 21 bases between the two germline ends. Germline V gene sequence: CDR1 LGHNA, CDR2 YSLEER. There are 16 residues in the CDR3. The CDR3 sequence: CASSRSGTLSPHEQYF. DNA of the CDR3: TGCGCCAGCAGCCGATCGGGTACCCTCTCGCCCCACGAGCAGTACTTC.

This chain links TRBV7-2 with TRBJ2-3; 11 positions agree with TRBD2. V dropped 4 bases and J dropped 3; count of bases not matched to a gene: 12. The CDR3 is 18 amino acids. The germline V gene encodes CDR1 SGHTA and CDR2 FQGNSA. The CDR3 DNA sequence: TGTGCCAGCAGCTCCCCCGTTACTAGCGGGGGACTAACAGATACGCAGTATTTT. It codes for CASSSPVTSGGLTDTQYF.

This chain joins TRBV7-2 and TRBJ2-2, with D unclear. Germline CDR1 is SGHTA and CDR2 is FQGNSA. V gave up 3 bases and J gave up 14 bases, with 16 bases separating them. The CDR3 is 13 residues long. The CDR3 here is CASSFFEALNLFF. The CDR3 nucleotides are TGTGCCAGCAGCTTTTTCGAGGCGCTTAACCTGTTTTTT.

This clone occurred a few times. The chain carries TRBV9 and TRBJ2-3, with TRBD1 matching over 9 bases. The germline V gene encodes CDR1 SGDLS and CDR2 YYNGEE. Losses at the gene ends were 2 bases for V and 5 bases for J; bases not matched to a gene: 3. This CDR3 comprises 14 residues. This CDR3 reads CASSVRTGEDTQYF. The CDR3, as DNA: TGTGCCAGCAGCGTTAGGACAGGGGAAGATACGCAGTATTTT. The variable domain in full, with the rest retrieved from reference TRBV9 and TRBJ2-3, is DSGVTQTPKHLITATGQRVTLRCSPRSGDLSVYWYQQSLDQGLQFLIQYYNGEERAKGNILERFSAQQFPDLHSELNLSSLELGDSALYFCASSVRTGEDTQYFGPGTRLTVL.

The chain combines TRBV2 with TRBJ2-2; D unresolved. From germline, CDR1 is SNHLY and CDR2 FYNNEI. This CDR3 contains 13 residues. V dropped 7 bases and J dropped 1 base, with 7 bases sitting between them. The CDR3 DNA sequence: TGTGCCAGCACCGGAGTGAACACCGGGGAGCTGTTTTTT. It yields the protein CASTGVNTGELFF.

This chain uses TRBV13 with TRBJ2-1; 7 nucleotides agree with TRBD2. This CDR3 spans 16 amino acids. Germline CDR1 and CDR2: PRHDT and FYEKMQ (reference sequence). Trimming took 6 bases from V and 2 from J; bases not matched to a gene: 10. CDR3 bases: TGTGCCAGCAGATCCATGGGCGGGGGACCCTACAATGAGCAGTTCTTC. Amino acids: CASRSMGGGPYNEQFF.

The CDR3 is CASSYLPPRRGYEQYF. The CDR3 bases are TGTGCCAGCAGTTACTTGCCCCCTCGGCGAGGGTACGAGCAGTACTTC. V usage is TRBV6-5 and J usage is TRBJ2-7; TRBD2 is a possible D gene (5 bases). Germline V CDR1 and CDR2: MNHEY, SVGAGI. The CDR3 covers 16 residues. Trimming shortened V by 1 base and J by 4 bases, and 17 bases separated the two germline ends.

DNA of the CDR3: TGCGCCAGCAGCCCCCAGGGGGGCCAAGAGACCCAGTACTTC. Amino acid sequence: CASSPQGGQETQYF. V is TRBV5-1 and J is TRBJ2-5; maybe TRBD1 (7 bases). Trimming left V 4 bases short and J 1 base short, with 11 bases between. Germline V lookup: CDR1 SGHRS, CDR2 YFSETQ. The CDR3 loop spans 14 amino acids.

The CDR3 region is CASRALAGDGYEQYF. CDR3 nucleotide sequence: TGTGCCAGTAGGGCCCTAGCGGGAGACGGGTACGAGCAGTACTTC. The V and J genes are TRBV19 and TRBJ2-7; 10 bases line up with TRBD2. Germline V lookup: CDR1 LNHDA, CDR2 SQIVND (reference sequence). Unmatched junction bases numbered 9, after V lost 6 bases and J lost 4 bases. The CDR3 sequence is 15 residues long.